These 14 T cell receptor beta chains were sequenced from one sample in a study of cytomegalovirus exposure and HLA in healthy donors. This PCR relied on a set of 60 Vbeta primers and 13 Jbeta primers. TCRdb's table, derived via immunoSEQ multiplex PCR, lists solely in-frame clones and lacks some. The repertoire holds some 180,000 clones, with 65% to 85% as singletons. The sequencing input was PBMCs. The receptors here all came from a girl aged 5-17 years in good health and CMV-seropositive.

This clone was observed once. The CDR3 is CASSVGGVQETQYF. The CDR3 DNA sequence: TGTGCCAGCAGCGTAGGGGGGGTCCAAGAGACCCAGTACTTC. The chain couples TRBV9 to TRBJ2-5; D may be TRBD2 (6 bases). The CDR3 length is 14 residues. Germline CDR1 reads SGDLS; CDR2 reads YYNGEE. V lost 0 bases, J lost 1 base, and 7 bases lay in between.

The gene calls are TRBV5-1 and TRBJ2-1; 13 bases are shared with TRBD2. The V and J ends lost 4 bases and 10 bases, in that order; junction bases with no gene match: 5. The germline V gene encodes CDR1 SGHRS and CDR2 YFSETQ. The CDR3 totals 14 residues. DNA of the CDR3: TGCGCCAGCAGCACGGGACTAGCGGGACGCGAGCAGTTCTTC. Its protein product is CASSTGLAGREQFF.

This CDR3 is CASSLEHEQYF. Here the CDR3 DNA reads TGTGCCAGCAGCTTGGAGCATGAGCAGTACTTC. This chain joins TRBV5-4 and TRBJ2-7; D is uncertain. Germline V gene data show CDR1 as SGHNT and CDR2 as YYREEE (reference sequence). The CDR3 contains 11 residues. Between the trimmed V and J ends, which lost 0 bases and 7 bases, there was a span of 5 bases. The whole variable domain, filled in from reference TRBV5-4 and TRBJ2-7, reads ETGVTQSPTHLIKTRGQQVTLRCSSQSGHNTVSWYQQALGQGPQFIFQYYREEENGRGNFPPRFSGLQFPNYSSELNVNALELDDSALYLCASSLEHEQYFGPGTRLTVT.

This chain joins TRBV11-2 and TRBJ1-4, with unresolved D. This CDR3 has 15 amino acids. The ends were cut back, 5 bases at V and 9 bases at J, with 19 bases in the middle. From germline, CDR1 is SGHAT and CDR2 FQNNGV. CDR3 bases: TGTGCCAGCAGCGAAATATCATACCTGGAGAAAAAACTGTTTTTT. Protein: CASSEISYLEKKLFF.

The chain is built from TRBV10-2 and TRBJ1-2, with D possibly matching TRBD1 (5 bases). Germline V gene sequence: CDR1 WSHSY, CDR2 SAAADI. The CDR3 is 15 amino acids. V was trimmed by 4 bases and J by 8 bases, leaving 20 bases between them. CDR3 protein: CASSGRQGMIGGYTF. CDR3 sequence (DNA): TGCGCCAGCAGTGGTCGGCAGGGTATGATAGGGGGCTACACCTTC.

This clone was seen a single time. This chain joins TRBV29-1 and TRBJ2-4; 7 nucleotides line up with TRBD1. Germline V lookup: CDR1 SQVTM, CDR2 ANQGSEA. Trimming at V came to 4 bases and at J to 2 bases, leaving 5 bases not matched to a gene. This CDR3 has 14 residues. CDR3 DNA: TGCAGCGTTGGAGACAGGGCTCCCAAAAACATTCAGTACTTC. Protein product: CSVGDRAPKNIQYF.

The CDR3 DNA is TGTGCCAGCAGCCTTAGGTGTGATAAGAGGTGCTACGAGCAGTACTTC. It encodes CASSLRCDKRCYEQYF. The V call is TRBV21-1, the J call TRBJ2-7; the listed D gene, TRBD2, was not tested against the DNA. TRBV21-1 is deemed a pseudogene. The CDR3 covers 16 residues.

This clone appeared once. V gene TRBV9 combines with J gene TRBJ1-3; TRBD1 matches at 8 bases. J was trimmed by 4 bases and V by 4 bases; bases with no gene match: 10. Germline lookup yields CDR1 SGDLS and CDR2 YYNGEE. CDR3 length: 16 amino acids. Here the CDR3 DNA reads TGTGCCAGCAGCCCCCGGACAGGGCCGGGAGGAAACACCATATATTTT. This translates into CASSPRTGPGGNTIYF.

This clone was seen a few times. This chain uses TRBV19 with TRBJ2-3, with 7 nucleotides matching TRBD2. V trimming: 5 bases; J trimming: 4 bases; junction bases outside the gene matches: 12. The CDR3 consists of 16 residues. Germline CDR1 is LNHDA and CDR2 is SQIVND (reference sequence). The CDR3 DNA is TGTGCCAGTAGTCCCCGGTGGCAGGGAGGGGCAGATACGCAGTATTTT. Its translation is CASSPRWQGGADTQYF.

V is TRBV18 and J is TRBJ2-1; 8 nucleotides align to TRBD2. The V segment lost 2 bases and the J segment 0 bases; nucleotides outside the gene matches: 6. Germline CDR1 KGHSH, CDR2 LQKENI. The CDR3 is made up of 17 amino acids. In nucleotides, the CDR3 is TGTGCCAGCTCACCAGCGGCTAGCGGGTCCTCCTACAATGAGCAGTTCTTC. Its translation: CASSPAASGSSYNEQFF.

The chain links TRBV11-2 to TRBJ2-1; 14 positions agree with TRBD2. Germline lookup yields CDR1 SGHAT and CDR2 FQNNGV. This CDR3 has 16 amino acids. V lost 2 bases to trimming and J lost 8 bases; unmatched junction nucleotides: 5. In DNA form, the CDR3 reads TGTGCCAGCAGCTTAAGACTAGCGGGAGGGCCATATGAGCAGTTCTTC. Its translation: CASSLRLAGGPYEQFF. The whole variable domain, filled in from reference TRBV11-2 and TRBJ2-1, reads EAGVAQSPRYKIIEKRQSVAFWCNPISGHATLYWYQQILGQGPKLLIQFQNNGVVDDSQLPKDRFSAERLKGVDSTLKIQPAKLEDSAVYLCASSLRLAGGPYEQFFGPGTRLTVL.

V gene TRBV29-1 combines with J gene TRBJ2-5; D possibly corresponds to TRBD1 (5 bases). CDR1 SQVTM and CDR2 ANQGSEA come from the germline V gene. CDR3 length equals 12 residues. The CDR3 loop reads CSYCLTEETQYF. Written as DNA, the CDR3 is TGCAGTTACTGCTTGACAGAAGAGACCCAGTACTTC.

The V and J genes are TRBV6-5 and TRBJ2-7, with 11 positions matching TRBD2. The CDR3 is 14 amino acids. Germline CDR1 reads MNHEY; CDR2 reads SVGAGI. V gave up 6 bases and J gave up 2 bases; unmatched junction bases: 3. The CDR3 spells CASSPSGRPYEQYF. The CDR3 DNA sequence: TGTGCCAGCAGCCCTAGCGGGAGGCCCTACGAGCAGTACTTC.

This chain uses TRBV30 with TRBJ1-2; D is possibly TRBD1 (5 bases). CDR3 length: 11 amino acids. Trimming left V 6 bases short and J 8 bases short, with 13 bases between. CDR1 is GTSNPN and CDR2 is SVGIG in the germline V gene (reference sequence). CDR3 in DNA: TGTGCCTGCTTCACCCCAGGGGGCTACACCTTC. Protein: CACFTPGGYTF.